Listed here are 19 T cell receptor beta chains from one sample, sequenced in a study of blood T cell repertoires in COVID-19. Profiled with immunoSEQ multiplex PCR; TCRdb holds only in-frame clones, not every one. The sample carries about 260,000 clones, 75% to 95% recorded once. What was sequenced was peripheral blood. The receptors come from a young adult with COVID-19, enrolled during active disease.

This clone was seen only once. The V and J genes are TRBV27 and TRBJ2-7; 10 bases are a match to TRBD2. V trimming: 8 bases; J trimming: 5 bases; junction bases outside the gene matches: 9. Germline V gene data show CDR1 as MNHEY and CDR2 as SMNVEV (reference sequence). This CDR3 comprises 14 residues. The CDR3 DNA reads TGTGCCAGCGTCCAGCGGGAGGGCCCCCACGAGCAGTACTTC. It translates to CASVQREGPHEQYF.

The chain employs TRBV30 and TRBJ1-6; 11 bases are shared with TRBD1. The CDR3 has 14 amino acids. Germline V gene data show CDR1 as GTSNPN and CDR2 as SVGIG (reference sequence). With 5 bases clipped from V and 8 bases from J, the junction kept 5 bases outside the gene matches. The DNA for the CDR3 is TGTGCCTGGGCCGGGACAGGGGGTTATTCACCCCTCCACTTT. This encodes CAWAGTGGYSPLHF. The entire variable domain, with the rest obtained from reference TRBV30 and TRBJ1-6, is as follows: SQTIHQWPATLVQPVGSPLSLECTVEGTSNPNLYWYRQAAGRGLQLLFYSVGIGQISSEVPQNLSASRPQDRQFILSSKKLLLSDSGFYLCAWAGTGGYSPLHFGNGTRLTVT.

This clone turned up a few times. The J gene is TRBJ2-1, the V gene TRBV6-2 or TRBV6-3, with 11 nucleotides matching TRBD2. The germline CDR1 and CDR2 sequences are MNHEY and SVGEGT. Trimming cost V 6 bases and J 8 bases; bases outside gene matches: 9. The CDR3 extends over 15 amino acids. CDR3 region: CASSPGLAEIDEQFF. The CDR3 DNA is TGTGCCAGCAGCCCGGGACTAGCGGAGATTGATGAGCAGTTCTTC.

J is TRBJ2-5 and V is TRBV5-1; D perhaps matches TRBD2 (6 bases). Trimming removed 3 bases at V and 4 bases at J, with 25 bases between. Per the germline V gene, CDR1 is SGHRS and CDR2 is YFSETQ. CDR3 length equals 18 residues. CDR3 coding DNA: TGCGCCAGCAGCTCACGACTAGATAGGCCCGGGATCCTAGAGACCCAGTACTTC. Residues: CASSSRLDRPGILETQYF.

The chain carries TRBV27 and TRBJ2-4; D possibly corresponds to TRBD2 (6 bases). V was trimmed by 3 bases and J by 0 bases, leaving 9 bases between them. The germline V gene encodes CDR1 MNHEY and CDR2 SMNVEV (reference sequence). The CDR3 loop spans 15 amino acids. The CDR3: CASSLGGLAKNIQYF. As DNA, the CDR3 is TGTGCCAGCAGTTTGGGGGGTCTAGCCAAAAACATTCAGTACTTC.

J is TRBJ1-4 and V is TRBV29-1, with 9 bases identical to TRBD1. Germline trimming cut 4 bases from V and 0 bases from J; bases unmatched to any gene: 6. The CDR3 length is 16 residues. Germline-derived CDR1 and CDR2 are SQVTM and ANQGSEA. The chain's CDR3 is CSVGGTGSTTNEKLFF. The DNA of the CDR3 is TGCAGCGTTGGGGGGACAGGGTCCACAACTAATGAAAAACTGTTTTTT.

This clone was detected only once. The rearrangement links TRBV19 to TRBJ2-1; maybe TRBD2 (6 bases). The germline CDR1 and CDR2 sequences are LNHDA and SQIVND (reference sequence). CDR3 size: 14 residues. Trimming left V 5 bases short and J 7 bases short, with 15 bases between. CDR3 DNA: TGTGCCAGTAGTCTGGAGGGAGTGTGGAATGAGCAGTTCTTC. Translated, it gives CASSLEGVWNEQFF.

The chain is built from TRBV18 and TRBJ1-1; weak D call: TRBD1 (6 bases). Germline CDR1 and CDR2: KGHSH and LQKENI. This CDR3 has 15 amino acids. Trimming took off 2 bases at V and 5 bases at J, with 15 bases between the two ends. The CDR3 loop reads CASSPTRTDGTEAFF. The CDR3 DNA reads TGTGCCAGCTCACCAACTCGGACAGACGGAACTGAAGCTTTCTTT.

This chain uses TRBV5-5 with TRBJ2-7, with D maybe TRBD1 (5 bases). V lost 4 bases and J 5 bases, leaving 7 bases between the germline ends. The CDR3 sequence is 11 residues long. Germline assignment: CDR1 SGHKS and CDR2 YYEKEE (reference sequence). CDR3 in DNA: TGTGCCAGCAGCCTAGGGGACGAGCAGTACTTC. Residues: CASSLGDEQYF.

This clone was counted once. This sequence joins TRBV5-5 and TRBJ2-5; 8 nucleotides match TRBD1. Germline V CDR1 and CDR2: SGHKS, YYEKEE (reference sequence). V lost 0 bases, J lost 5 bases, and 6 bases stayed unmatched. The CDR3 totals 15 residues. The CDR3 loop reads CASSLGRQGLETQYF. CDR3 coding DNA: TGTGCCAGCAGCTTGGGACGACAGGGGTTGGAGACCCAGTACTTC.

The chain carries TRBV25-1 and TRBJ2-7; 11 bases line up with TRBD2. Germline values: CDR1 MGHDK, CDR2 SYGVNS. The CDR3 loop spans 14 amino acids. The J segment lost 3 bases and the V segment lost 4 bases, leaving 2 bases of the junction unmatched. CDR3 bases: TGTGCCAGCAGTGGAGGACTAGCGGGCTACGAGCAGTACTTC. Encoded protein: CASSGGLAGYEQYF.

V gene TRBV5-8 combines with J gene TRBJ1-5; D uncertain. Germline V gives CDR1 SGHTS, CDR2 YDEGEE. The CDR3 is made up of 13 amino acids. V lost 5 bases and J lost 7, with 13 bases in between. CDR3 amino acids: CASSFPGAQPQHF. The CDR3 region has the DNA TGTGCCAGCAGTTTCCCAGGTGCCCAGCCCCAGCATTTT.

The chain is built from TRBV7-2 and TRBJ2-1, with D unclear. The germline gives CDR1 SGHTA, CDR2 FQGNSA. This CDR3 comprises 15 residues. The ends were cut back, 3 bases at V and 6 bases at J, with 15 bases in the middle. The CDR3 DNA reads as TGTGCCAGCAGCTTTCACTTAGTTGTTGGCAATGAGCAGTTCTTC. Amino acid sequence: CASSFHLVVGNEQFF.

The chain links TRBV7-9 to TRBJ2-7; a weak D match, TRBD2 (6 bases). With 4 bases removed from V and 2 bases from J, the gap between germline ends came to 12 bases. The germline CDR1 and CDR2 sequences are SEHNR and FQNEAQ (reference sequence). The CDR3 extends over 14 amino acids. The chain's CDR3 is CASSSRGRTYEQYF. The CDR3 bases are TGTGCCAGCAGCTCCCGAGGGAGGACCTACGAGCAGTACTTC.

The chain joins TRBV9 to TRBJ2-7; TRBD1 might be the D (6 bases). This CDR3 has 15 amino acids. Germline V gene lookup returns CDR1 SGDLS and CDR2 YYNGEE. The V end was cut by 4 bases, the J end by 1 base, with 15 bases between. The CDR3 coding sequence is TGTGCCAGCAGCCCCCGTTCAGGGACATCCTACGAGCAGTACTTC. Amino acid sequence: CASSPRSGTSYEQYF.

The table lists this clone with a count of one. This chain joins TRBV28 and TRBJ2-7, with TRBD1 as a possible D gene (5 bases). Germline CDR1 and CDR2: MDHEN and SYDVKM. The CDR3 consists of 14 residues. With 6 bases removed from V and 3 bases from J, the gap between germline ends came to 15 bases. The CDR3 reads CASRGPDNFYEQYF. CDR3 nucleotide sequence: TGTGCCAGCAGGGGGCCCGACAACTTCTACGAGCAGTACTTC.

The genes are TRBV2 and TRBJ2-3; the D gene is possibly TRBD2 (5 bases). This CDR3 comprises 12 residues. V shed 7 bases and J shed 4 bases, with 9 bases lying between them. CDR1 is SNHLY, CDR2 FYNNEI, per germline. CDR3 nucleotides: TGTGCCAGCAAGGGAGAGCCAGATACGCAGTATTTT. This gives the protein CASKGEPDTQYF.

The V call is TRBV11-2, the J call TRBJ1-6, with D possibly TRBD1 on 6 matching bases. Germline-derived CDR1 and CDR2 are SGHAT and FQNNGV. The CDR3 spans 14 residues. V gave up 2 bases and J gave up 6 bases, with 8 bases separating them. CDR3 in DNA: TGTGCCAGCAGCTTATGGGGGCCTAATTCACCCCTCCACTTT. This sequence encodes CASSLWGPNSPLHF. Full variable domain (rest looked up from reference TRBV11-2 and TRBJ1-6): EAGVAQSPRYKIIEKRQSVAFWCNPISGHATLYWYQQILGQGPKLLIQFQNNGVVDDSQLPKDRFSAERLKGVDSTLKIQPAKLEDSAVYLCASSLWGPNSPLHFGNGTRLTVT.

The chain employs TRBV6-1 and TRBJ1-2; D is unresolved. CDR1 MNHNS and CDR2 SASEGT come from the germline V gene. This CDR3 contains 13 residues. Deletions cut 1 base from V and 7 bases from J, with 10 bases between. CDR3 protein: CASSEVVGVGYTF. In DNA form, the CDR3 reads TGTGCCAGCAGTGAAGTTGTCGGGGTTGGCTACACCTTC.